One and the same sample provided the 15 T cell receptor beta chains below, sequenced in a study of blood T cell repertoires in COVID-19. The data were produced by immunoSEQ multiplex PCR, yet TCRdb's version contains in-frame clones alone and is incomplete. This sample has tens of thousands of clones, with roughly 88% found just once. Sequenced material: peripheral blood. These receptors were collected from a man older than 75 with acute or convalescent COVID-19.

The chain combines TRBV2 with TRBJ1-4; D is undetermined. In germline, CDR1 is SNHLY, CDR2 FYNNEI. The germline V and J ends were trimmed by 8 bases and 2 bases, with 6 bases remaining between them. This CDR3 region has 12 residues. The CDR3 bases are TGTGCCAGCTGGAGGACTAATGAAAAACTGTTTTTT. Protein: CASWRTNEKLFF.

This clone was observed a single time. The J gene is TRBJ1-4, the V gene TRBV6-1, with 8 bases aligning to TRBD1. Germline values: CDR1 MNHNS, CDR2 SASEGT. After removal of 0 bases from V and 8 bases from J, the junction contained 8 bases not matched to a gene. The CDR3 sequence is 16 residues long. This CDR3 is CASSEARTGKEEKLFF. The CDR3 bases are TGTGCCAGCAGTGAAGCAAGGACAGGGAAGGAGGAAAAACTGTTTTTT.

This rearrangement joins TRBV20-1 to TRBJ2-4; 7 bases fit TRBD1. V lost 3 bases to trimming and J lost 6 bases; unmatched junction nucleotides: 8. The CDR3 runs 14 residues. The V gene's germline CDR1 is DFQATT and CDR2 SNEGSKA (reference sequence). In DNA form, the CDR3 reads TGCAGTGCTAGTCGGGACAGCCGAGCAAACATTCAGTACTTC. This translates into CSASRDSRANIQYF.

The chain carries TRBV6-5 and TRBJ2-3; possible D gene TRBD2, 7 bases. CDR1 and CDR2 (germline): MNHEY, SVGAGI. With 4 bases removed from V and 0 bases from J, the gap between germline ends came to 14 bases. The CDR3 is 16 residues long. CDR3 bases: TGTGCCAGCAGTTTTGGTCGGGGGGCCAGCACAGATACGCAGTATTTT. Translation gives CASSFGRGASTDTQYF.

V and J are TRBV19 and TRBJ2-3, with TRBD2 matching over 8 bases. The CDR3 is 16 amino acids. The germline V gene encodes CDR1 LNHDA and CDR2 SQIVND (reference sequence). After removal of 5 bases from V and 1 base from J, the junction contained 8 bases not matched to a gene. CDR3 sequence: CASSRSGARGTDTQYF. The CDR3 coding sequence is TGTGCCAGTAGTCGTAGCGGGGCGAGGGGCACAGATACGCAGTATTTT.

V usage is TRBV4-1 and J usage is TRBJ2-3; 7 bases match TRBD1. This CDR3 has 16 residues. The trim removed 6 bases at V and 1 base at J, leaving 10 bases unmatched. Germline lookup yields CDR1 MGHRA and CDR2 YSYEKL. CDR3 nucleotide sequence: TGCGCCAGCAGTCCCCAGACAGGGAGTGGCACAGATACGCAGTATTTT. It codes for CASSPQTGSGTDTQYF.

CDR3 sequence reads: CAWSVRAGAETQYF. The CDR3 DNA sequence: TGTGCCTGGAGTGTACGGGCAGGGGCAGAGACCCAGTACTTC. The rearrangement links TRBV30 to TRBJ2-5, with a tentative D call TRBD1 (6 bases). From germline, CDR1 is GTSNPN and CDR2 SVGIG (reference sequence). V shed 0 bases and J shed 4 bases, with 12 bases lying between them. This CDR3 comprises 14 residues.

CDR3 in DNA: TGTGCCAGCAGCATTCATTGGGACAGCAGCTCTGGAAACACCATATATTTT. Protein product: CASSIHWDSSSGNTIYF. The V gene is TRBV7-3, the J gene TRBJ1-3; TRBD1 aligns across 7 bases. Germline V gene sequence: CDR1 SGHTA, CDR2 FQGTGA. The ends lost 5 bases at V and 0 bases at J; junction bases unmatched: 10. This CDR3 region has 17 residues.

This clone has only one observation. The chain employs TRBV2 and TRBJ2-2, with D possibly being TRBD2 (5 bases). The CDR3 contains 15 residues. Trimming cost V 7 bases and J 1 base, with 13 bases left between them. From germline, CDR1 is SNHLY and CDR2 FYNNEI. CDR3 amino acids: CASTLAQQNTGELFF. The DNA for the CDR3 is TGTGCCAGCACCCTAGCACAGCAGAACACCGGGGAGCTGTTTTTT.

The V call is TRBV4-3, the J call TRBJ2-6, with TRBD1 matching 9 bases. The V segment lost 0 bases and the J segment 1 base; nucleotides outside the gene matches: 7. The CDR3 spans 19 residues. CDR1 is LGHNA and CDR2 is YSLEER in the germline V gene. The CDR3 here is CASSQDRTGVGSGANVLTF. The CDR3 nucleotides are TGCGCCAGCAGCCAAGATAGGACAGGGGTAGGATCTGGGGCCAACGTCCTGACTTTC.

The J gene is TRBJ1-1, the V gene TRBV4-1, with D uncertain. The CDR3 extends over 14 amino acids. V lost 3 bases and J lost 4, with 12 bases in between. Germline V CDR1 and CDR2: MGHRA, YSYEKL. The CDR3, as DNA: TGCGCCAGCAGCCATCCCCGCCAGGCCACTGAAGCTTTCTTT. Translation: CASSHPRQATEAFF.

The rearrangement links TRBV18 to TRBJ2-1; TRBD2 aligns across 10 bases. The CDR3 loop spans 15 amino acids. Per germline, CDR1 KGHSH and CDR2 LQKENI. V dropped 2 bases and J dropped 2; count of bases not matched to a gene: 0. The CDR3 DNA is TGTGCCAGCTCACCAAGCGGGGGGGCCTACAATGAGCAGTTCTTC. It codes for CASSPSGGAYNEQFF.

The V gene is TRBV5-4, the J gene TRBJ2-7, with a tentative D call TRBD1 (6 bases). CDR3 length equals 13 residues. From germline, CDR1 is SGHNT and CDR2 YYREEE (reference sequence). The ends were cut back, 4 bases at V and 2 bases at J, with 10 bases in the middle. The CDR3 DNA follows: TGTGCCAGCAGCCGGGACATTACCTACGAGCAGTACTTC. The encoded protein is CASSRDITYEQYF.

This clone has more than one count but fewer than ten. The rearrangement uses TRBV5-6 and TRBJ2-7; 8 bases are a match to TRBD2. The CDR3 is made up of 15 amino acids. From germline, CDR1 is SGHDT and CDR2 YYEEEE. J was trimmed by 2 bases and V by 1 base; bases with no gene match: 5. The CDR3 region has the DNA TGTGCCAGCAGCTTGAGCGGGGGTGAGGCCTACGAGCAGTACTTC. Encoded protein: CASSLSGGEAYEQYF.

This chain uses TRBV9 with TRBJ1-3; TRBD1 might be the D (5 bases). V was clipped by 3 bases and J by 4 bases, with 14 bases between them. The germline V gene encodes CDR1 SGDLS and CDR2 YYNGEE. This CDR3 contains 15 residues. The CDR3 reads CASSGGPGRGNTIYF. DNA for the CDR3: TGTGCCAGCAGCGGGGGTCCAGGGCGGGGAAACACCATATATTTT.